The clone carrying this T cell receptor beta chain was picked up many times. Its antigen is undetermined. Arm-PCR of CDR3 regions with iRepertoire HTBI primers generated TCR beta libraries. MiXCR was run by TCRdb on the multiplex PCR reads, yielding one entry per CDR3 protein. The sample has about 430,000 distinct CDR3 sequences, 15% seen once; the top ten hold under 9%. This sample stems from a study of regulatory T cells in long-lasting Graves disease. Regarding the study as a whole: The study found TRBV28, TRBJ1-2 and TRBJ2-5 favored in persistent disease.

The V end was cut by 5 bases, the J end by 3 bases, with 14 bases between. Germline CDR1 reads MNHEY; CDR2 reads SMNVEV (reference sequence). The CDR3 is 15 amino acids. Time point defined: newly diagnosed GD, antithyroid drugs for less than 3 months. RNA from PBMCs was the source of the TCR library. The sample also formed part of further work on T cells in Graves' hyperthyroidism and ophthalmopathy.

The sample in question was peripheral blood mononuclear cells (PBMCs), obtained at new diagnosis, from a patient treated with antithyroid drugs. The V gene is TRBV27, the J gene TRBJ2-1; a possible D gene is TRBD1 (6 bases). The clonotype comes from a woman aged 40 to 50 with Graves disease. The CDR3 sequence: CASSSPGQIYNEQFF. CDR3 sequence (DNA): TGTGCCAGCAGTAGCCCAGGACAGATCTACAATGAGCAGTTCTTC.